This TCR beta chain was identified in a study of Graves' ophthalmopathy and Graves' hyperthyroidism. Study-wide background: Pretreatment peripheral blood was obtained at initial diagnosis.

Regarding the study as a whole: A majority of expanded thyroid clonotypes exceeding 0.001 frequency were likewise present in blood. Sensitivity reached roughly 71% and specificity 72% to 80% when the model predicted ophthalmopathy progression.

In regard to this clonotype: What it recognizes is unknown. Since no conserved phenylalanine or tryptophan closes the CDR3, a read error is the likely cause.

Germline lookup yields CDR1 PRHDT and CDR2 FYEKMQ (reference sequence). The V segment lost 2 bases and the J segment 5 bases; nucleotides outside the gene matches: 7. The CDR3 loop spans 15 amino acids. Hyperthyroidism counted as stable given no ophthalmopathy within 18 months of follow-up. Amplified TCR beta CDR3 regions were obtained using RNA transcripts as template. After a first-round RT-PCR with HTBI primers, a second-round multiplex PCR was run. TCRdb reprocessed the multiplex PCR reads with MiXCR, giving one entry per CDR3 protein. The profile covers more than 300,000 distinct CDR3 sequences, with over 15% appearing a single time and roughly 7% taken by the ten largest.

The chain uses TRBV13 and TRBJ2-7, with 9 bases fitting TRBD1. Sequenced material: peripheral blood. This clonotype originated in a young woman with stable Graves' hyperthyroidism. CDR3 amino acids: CASSLRTGEMHEQYL. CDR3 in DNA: TGTGCCAGCAGCTTAAGGACAGGGGAAATGCACGAGCAGTACTTG.